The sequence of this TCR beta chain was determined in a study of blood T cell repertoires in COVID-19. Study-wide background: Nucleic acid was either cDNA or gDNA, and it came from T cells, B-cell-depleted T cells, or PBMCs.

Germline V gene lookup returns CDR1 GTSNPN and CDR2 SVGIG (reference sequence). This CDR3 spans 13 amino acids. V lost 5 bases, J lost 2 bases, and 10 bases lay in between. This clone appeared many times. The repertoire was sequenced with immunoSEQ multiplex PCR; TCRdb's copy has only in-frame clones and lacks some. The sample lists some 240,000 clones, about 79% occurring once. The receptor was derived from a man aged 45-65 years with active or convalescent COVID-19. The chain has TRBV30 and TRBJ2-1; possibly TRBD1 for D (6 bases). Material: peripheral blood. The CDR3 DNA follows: TGTGCCTGGGCGGACAGTGCCTACAATGAGCAGTTCTTC. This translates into CAWADSAYNEQFF.